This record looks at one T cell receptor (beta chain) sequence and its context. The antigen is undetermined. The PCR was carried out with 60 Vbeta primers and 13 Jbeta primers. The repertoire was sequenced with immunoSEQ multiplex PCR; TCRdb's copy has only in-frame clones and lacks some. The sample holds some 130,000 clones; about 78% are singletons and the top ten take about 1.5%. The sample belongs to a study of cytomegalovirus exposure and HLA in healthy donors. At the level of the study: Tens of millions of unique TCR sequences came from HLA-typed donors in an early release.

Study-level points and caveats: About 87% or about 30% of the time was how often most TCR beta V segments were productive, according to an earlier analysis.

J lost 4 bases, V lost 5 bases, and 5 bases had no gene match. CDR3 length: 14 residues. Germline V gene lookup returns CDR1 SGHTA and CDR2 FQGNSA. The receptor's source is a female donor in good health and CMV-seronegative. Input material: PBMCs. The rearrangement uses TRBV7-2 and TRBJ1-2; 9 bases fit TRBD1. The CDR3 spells CASSPSGQGYGYTF. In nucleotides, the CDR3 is TGTGCCAGCAGCCCGTCGGGACAGGGCTATGGCTACACCTTC.